Below, 29 T cell receptor beta chains from the same sample are listed, as sequenced in a study of cytomegalovirus exposure and HLA in healthy donors. The study ran its PCR with 60 Vbeta and 13 Jbeta primers. Here immunoSEQ multiplex PCR was the method, and the copy in TCRdb shows in-frame clones only, minus some. The data show approximately 150,000 clones, with roughly four fifths seen just once and around a tenth held by the top ten. Material for sequencing was PBMCs. The receptors shown here come from a man aged 45 to 65 in good health and CMV-seropositive.

The genes are TRBV7-3 and TRBJ2-2; 9 positions match TRBD2. The junction had 8 bases not matched to a gene; V was cut back by 4 bases and J by 5 bases. The CDR3 spans 16 residues. Per germline, CDR1 SGHTA and CDR2 FQGTGA. The CDR3 reads CASSSPLAGRTGELFF. CDR3 nucleotide sequence: TGTGCCAGCAGCTCTCCCCTAGCGGGAAGGACCGGGGAGCTGTTTTTT.

In its sample, this clone ranks as medium-sized. This chain joins TRBV19 and TRBJ1-2; D unclear. Germline lookup yields CDR1 LNHDA and CDR2 SQIVND (reference sequence). V lost 9 bases, J lost 6 bases, and 14 bases lay in between. The CDR3 extends over 12 amino acids. The CDR3 spells CASRGPANGYTF. CDR3 DNA sequence: TGTGCCAGCCGTGGGCCAGCCAATGGCTACACCTTC.

The CDR3 sequence: CASSLVAGVGETQYF. In DNA, the CDR3 is TGTGCCAGCAGCTTAGTAGCGGGAGTCGGGGAGACCCAGTACTTC. The J gene is TRBJ2-5, the V gene TRBV7-2, with 9 bases aligning to TRBD2. The CDR3 sequence is 15 residues long. J was trimmed by 5 bases and V by 1 base; bases with no gene match: 5. Germline lookup yields CDR1 SGHTA and CDR2 FQGNSA.

This clone was counted a single time. This chain uses TRBV7-9 with TRBJ1-2, with 8 nucleotides matching TRBD1. Germline lookup yields CDR1 SEHNR and CDR2 FQNEAQ (reference sequence). Losses at the gene ends were 1 base for V and 7 bases for J; bases not matched to a gene: 5. This CDR3 is 14 amino acids long. CDR3 nucleotide sequence: TGTGCCAGCAGCTTAGTTCTTACAGGGGGTGGCTACACCTTC. Its protein is CASSLVLTGGGYTF.

The chain carries TRBV28 and TRBJ1-5; no reliable D call. Trimming took 5 bases from V and 7 from J, leaving 9 bases between them. Looked up from germline, CDR1 is MDHEN and CDR2 is SYDVKM. The length of the CDR3 is 12 residues. CDR3 coding DNA: TGTGCCAGCAGTCAACTAGCACAGCCCCAGCATTTT. Translation gives CASSQLAQPQHF.

This clone was recorded once. This chain joins TRBV7-9 and TRBJ1-1, with D possibly matching TRBD1 (6 bases). Germline loops: CDR1 SEHNR, CDR2 FQNEAQ (reference sequence). The CDR3 length is 12 residues. Trimming stripped 1 base from V and 8 bases from J, with 8 bases between. The CDR3 protein is CASSLDGTEAFF. The CDR3 DNA reads TGTGCCAGCAGCTTAGACGGGACAGAAGCTTTCTTT. Complete variable domain (other parts from reference TRBV7-9 and TRBJ1-1): DTGVSQNPRHKITKRGQNVTFRCDPISEHNRLYWYRQTLGQGPEFLTYFQNEAQLEKSRLLSDRFSAERPKGSFSTLEIQRTEQGDSAMYLCASSLDGTEAFFGQGTRLTVV.

The chain combines TRBV7-9 with TRBJ1-4, with 10 bases that match TRBD1. CDR1 and CDR2 (germline): SEHNR, FQNEAQ (reference sequence). The CDR3 is 16 residues long. V was clipped by 5 bases and J by 5 bases; unmatched bases: 8. This CDR3 reads CASSPFDRGRNEKLFF. CDR3 DNA: TGTGCCAGCAGCCCCTTCGACAGGGGGCGAAATGAAAAACTGTTTTTT.

The V gene is TRBV7-2, the J gene TRBJ1-2; no definite D call. The CDR3 has 15 residues. Trimming pared 2 bases from V and 4 bases from J, leaving 14 bases between. Germline V lookup: CDR1 SGHTA, CDR2 FQGNSA. For the CDR3, the DNA is TGTGCCAGCAGCTTATGGGCAGGTGCCGGCTATGGCTACACCTTC. Translating gives CASSLWAGAGYGYTF.

To note about this clone: The junction departs from the called germline gene at one end, perhaps through a read error. V gene TRBV4-3 combines with J gene TRBJ2-6, with a possible D match to TRBD1 (5 bases). This CDR3 has 17 amino acids. Germline values: CDR1 LGHNA, CDR2 YSLEER. The CDR3 here is CASSQFVSGPGANGLTF. The CDR3 DNA sequence: TGCGCCAGCAGCCAATTTGTCTCAGGGCCTGGGGCCAACGGCCTGACTTTC.

The chain joins TRBV6-1 to TRBJ1-5; TRBD1 matches 11 bases. The CDR3 contains 15 residues. In germline, CDR1 is MNHNS, CDR2 SASEGT. The V gene end was trimmed by 4 bases and the J gene end by 6 bases; junction bases not matched to a gene: 5. CDR3 region: CASSGGQGDGQPQHF. The CDR3 coding sequence is TGTGCCAGCAGTGGGGGACAGGGGGACGGTCAGCCCCAGCATTTT.

In the case of this clone: The sample has other DNA sequences that encode this CDR3 too. The chain has TRBV5-1 and TRBJ2-7; 7 bases map to TRBD1. The V segment lost 0 bases and the J segment 2 bases; nucleotides outside the gene matches: 2. The CDR3 has 14 residues. CDR1 is SGHRS and CDR2 is YFSETQ in the germline V gene. CDR3 coding DNA: TGCGCCAGCAGCTTGGGACAGGGTGCCTACGAGCAGTACTTC. It encodes CASSLGQGAYEQYF.

Only one count was recorded for this clone. The V call is TRBV7-2, the J call TRBJ2-7, with D maybe TRBD2 (5 bases). Trimming pared 3 bases from V and 4 bases from J, leaving 7 bases between. The CDR3 covers 12 residues. Germline-derived CDR1 and CDR2 are SGHTA and FQGNSA. CDR3 in amino acids: CASSFSGYEQYF. The CDR3 nucleotides are TGTGCCAGCAGCTTTTCGGGGTACGAGCAGTACTTC.

The chain links TRBV7-3 to TRBJ2-3, with D uncertain. Germline CDR1 and CDR2: SGHTA and FQGTGA. V shed 5 bases and J shed 0 bases, with 6 bases lying between them. CDR3 length: 13 residues. CDR3 sequence (DNA): TGTGCCAGCAGCCAGAGGAGCACAGATACGCAGTATTTT. Translation: CASSQRSTDTQYF.

This sequence joins TRBV14 and TRBJ2-3; D may be TRBD1 (6 bases). Trimming removed 7 bases from V and 0 bases from J, with 14 bases in between. This CDR3 has 15 amino acids. Germline CDR1 is SGHDN and CDR2 is FVKESK. CDR3: CASKAGVSSTDTQYF. The CDR3 region has the DNA TGTGCCAGCAAGGCAGGGGTCTCTAGCACAGATACGCAGTATTTT.

CDR3 loop: CSVTRGHNTEAFF. The CDR3 DNA is TGCAGCGTTACCAGGGGACACAACACTGAAGCTTTCTTT. V and J are TRBV29-1 and TRBJ1-1; tentative D call: TRBD1 (6 bases). The germline V gene has CDR1 SQVTM and CDR2 ANQGSEA. CDR3 length: 13 amino acids. Trimming pared 5 bases from V and 2 bases from J, leaving 12 bases between.

To note about this clone: One end of the junction fails to match germline, which may point to a read error. The rearrangement uses TRBV5-3 and TRBJ2-2; D is perhaps TRBD2 (5 bases). TRBV5-3 is noted as an ORF with a role that remains uncertain. The CDR3 contains 14 residues. CDR3 amino acids: CARSWTGNSGELFF. The DNA of the CDR3 is TGTGCCAGAAGCTGGACTGGGAACTCCGGGGAGCTGTTTTTT.

The chain recombines TRBV11-3 with TRBJ2-1; a weak D match, TRBD2 (5 bases). The CDR3 runs to 14 residues. Germline assignment: CDR1 SGHNT and CDR2 YENEEA. V lost 3 bases and J lost 6, with 12 bases in between. Written as DNA, the CDR3 is TGTGCCAGCAGCTTTCGGGCTAGCAGCAATGAGCAGTTCTTC. This translates into CASSFRASSNEQFF.

This clone was observed once. This sequence joins TRBV28 and TRBJ1-1, with D perhaps matching TRBD1 (5 bases). Trimming stripped 3 bases from V and 0 bases from J, with 8 bases between. The CDR3 extends over 14 amino acids. From germline, CDR1 is MDHEN and CDR2 SYDVKM. The CDR3 here is CASSFRQLNTEAFF. The DNA for the CDR3 is TGTGCCAGCAGTTTTCGACAGTTGAACACTGAAGCTTTCTTT. The full variable domain, in which reference TRBV28 and TRBJ1-1 provide the parts outside the CDR3, is DVKVTQSSRYLVKRTGEKVFLECVQDMDHENMFWYRQDPGLGLRLIYFSYDVKMKEKGDIPEGYSVSREKKERFSLILESASTNQTSMYLCASSFRQLNTEAFFGQGTRLTVV.

The chain employs TRBV7-6 and TRBJ2-7; perhaps TRBD2 as D (6 bases). Germline V gene sequence: CDR1 SGHVS, CDR2 FNYEAQ. The V and J ends lost 3 bases and 3 bases respectively, with 12 bases between them. The CDR3 has 14 residues. The CDR3 reads CASSLGGGSYEQYF. The CDR3 bases are TGTGCCAGCAGCTTGGGGGGAGGAAGCTACGAGCAGTACTTC. The entire variable domain, with the rest obtained from reference TRBV7-6 and TRBJ2-7, is as follows: GAGVSQSPRYKVTKRGQDVALRCDPISGHVSLYWYRQALGQGPEFLTYFNYEAQQDKSGLPNDRFSAERPEGSISTLTIQRTEQRDSAMYRCASSLGGGSYEQYFGPGTRLTVT.

The rearrangement links TRBV27 to TRBJ1-2; 9 bases line up with TRBD1. Germline CDR1 is MNHEY and CDR2 is SMNVEV (reference sequence). The V segment lost 5 bases and the J segment 6 bases; nucleotides outside the gene matches: 16. The CDR3 spans 17 residues. CDR3 sequence reads: CASSPSVGQGFFDGYTF. The DNA of the CDR3 is TGTGCCAGCAGTCCCTCCGTGGGACAGGGTTTTTTTGATGGCTACACCTTC.

The V gene is TRBV28, the J gene TRBJ1-5; D remains unclear. Per the germline V gene, CDR1 is MDHEN and CDR2 is SYDVKM. V was shortened by 5 bases and J by 2 bases, with 10 bases between the two germline ends. CDR3 length equals 14 residues. CDR3 residues: CASSREGGNQPQHF. CDR3 sequence (DNA): TGTGCCAGCAGTAGGGAGGGAGGCAATCAGCCCCAGCATTTT.

The V and J genes are TRBV28 and TRBJ2-3, with a weak D call TRBD1 (5 bases). The V and J ends lost 5 bases and 6 bases respectively, with 21 bases between them. Germline V gene data show CDR1 as MDHEN and CDR2 as SYDVKM. The CDR3 is 16 amino acids. The CDR3 reads CASSLQGVGYGDTQYF. In DNA form, the CDR3 reads TGTGCCAGCAGTCTGCAGGGTGTCGGTTATGGGGATACGCAGTATTTT.

This clone has a handful of counts. V usage is TRBV4-3 and J usage is TRBJ2-2; D unresolved. The CDR3 is 12 residues long. V gave up 1 base and J gave up 8 bases, with 5 bases separating them. Per the germline V gene, CDR1 is LGHNA and CDR2 is YSLEER. The CDR3: CASSQAPGELFF. DNA for the CDR3: TGCGCCAGCAGCCAAGCCCCTGGGGAGCTGTTTTTT.

This chain joins TRBV10-1 and TRBJ1-2; D may be TRBD1 (5 bases). CDR1 and CDR2 (germline): WNHNN, SYGVQD (reference sequence). V lost 7 bases and J lost 8, with 5 bases in between. CDR3 length: 9 residues. Here the CDR3 reads CASNRGYTF. In DNA, the CDR3 is TGCGCCAGCAACAGGGGCTACACCTTC.

The V call is TRBV2, the J call TRBJ2-7; 8 positions match TRBD2. The V gene's germline CDR1 is SNHLY and CDR2 FYNNEI. The CDR3 is made up of 13 amino acids. V gave up 8 bases and J gave up 6 bases; unmatched junction bases: 9. The DNA for the CDR3 is TGTGCCAGCGGTTCTAGCGGGCTCGCCGAGCAGTACTTC. Amino acids: CASGSSGLAEQYF.

The gene calls are TRBV6-1 and TRBJ1-1; D gene unclear. Germline CDR1 MNHNS, CDR2 SASEGT. Deletions cut 1 base from V and 4 bases from J, with 13 bases between. The CDR3 runs 15 residues. CDR3 loop: CASSEGREFATEAFF. As DNA, the CDR3 is TGTGCCAGCAGTGAAGGGAGGGAATTCGCCACTGAAGCTTTCTTT.

This sequence joins TRBV15 and TRBJ1-2, with 8 bases lining up with TRBD1. This CDR3 is 12 amino acids long. Germline lookup yields CDR1 LNHNV and CDR2 YYDKDF (reference sequence). Trimming removed 4 bases from V and 8 bases from J; junction bases left unmatched: 3. The CDR3 region is CATSTRQGGYTF. CDR3 nucleotides: TGTGCCACCAGCACCCGACAGGGGGGCTACACCTTC.

The chain uses TRBV5-5 and TRBJ2-3, with 10 bases fitting TRBD2. The V gene end was trimmed by 2 bases and the J gene end by 5 bases; junction bases not matched to a gene: 5. In germline, CDR1 is SGHKS, CDR2 YYEKEE (reference sequence). There are 15 residues in the CDR3. CDR3: CASSLSGGAGDTQYF. The CDR3 nucleotides are TGTGCCAGCAGCTTAAGCGGGGGGGCGGGAGATACGCAGTATTTT.

The chain recombines TRBV6-1 with TRBJ1-5, with TRBD1 matching 7 bases. Trimming took 6 bases from V and 3 from J; bases not matched to a gene: 8. This CDR3 comprises 15 residues. CDR1 MNHNS and CDR2 SASEGT come from the germline V gene. DNA of the CDR3: TGTGCCAGCAGAGCCACGACAGGGTTCAATCAGCCCCAGCATTTT. This gives the protein CASRATTGFNQPQHF.